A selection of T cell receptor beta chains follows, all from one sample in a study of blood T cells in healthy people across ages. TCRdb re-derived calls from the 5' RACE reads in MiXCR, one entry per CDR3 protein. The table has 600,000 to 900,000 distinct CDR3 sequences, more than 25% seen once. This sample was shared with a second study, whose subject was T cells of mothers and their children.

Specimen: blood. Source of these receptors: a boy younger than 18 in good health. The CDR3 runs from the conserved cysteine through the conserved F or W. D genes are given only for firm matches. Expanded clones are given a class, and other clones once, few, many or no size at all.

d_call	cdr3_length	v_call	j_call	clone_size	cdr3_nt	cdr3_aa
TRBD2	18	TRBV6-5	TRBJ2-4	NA	TGTGCCAGCAGTTCTGGACTAGCGGGAGGGCTAGCCAAAAACATTCAGTACTTC	CASSSGLAGGLAKNIQYF
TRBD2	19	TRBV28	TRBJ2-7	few	TGTGCCAGCAGTACTCCCCGTGGGGCTAGCGGGAGCGTAGCCTACGAGCAGTACTTC	CASSTPRGASGSVAYEQYF
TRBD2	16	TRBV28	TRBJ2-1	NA	TGTGCCAGCAGTGTGACTAGCGGGGGGACGGCCGATGAGCAGTTCTTC	CASSVTSGGTADEQFF
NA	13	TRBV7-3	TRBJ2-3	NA	TGTGCCAGCAGCCCCGCTGGGGGAGATACGCAGTATTTT	CASSPAGGDTQYF
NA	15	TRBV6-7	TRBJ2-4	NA	TGCGCCAGCAGCCATTACAGGGCAGCCAAAAACATTCAGTACTTC	CASSHYRAAKNIQYF
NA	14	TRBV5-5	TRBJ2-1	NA	TGTGCCAGCAGCCCAAACACCCCCGGGAATGAGCAGTTCTTC	CASSPNTPGNEQFF
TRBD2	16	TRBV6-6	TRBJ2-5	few	TGTGCCAGCAGGGGGACTCCTAGCGGGGGATATGAGACCCAGTACTTC	CASRGTPSGGYETQYF
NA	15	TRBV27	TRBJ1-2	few	TGTGCCAGCAGTTTAGTTGGCGGAGAAATTTATGGCTACACCTTC	CASSLVGGEIYGYTF
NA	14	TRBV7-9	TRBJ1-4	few	TGTGCCAGCAGCCCACAGCTGCCTGCCGGGGAACTGTTTTTT	CASSPQLPAGELFF
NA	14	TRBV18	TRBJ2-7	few	TGTGCCAGCTCACCACAGAAGAACTCCTACGAGCAGTACTTC	CASSPQKNSYEQYF
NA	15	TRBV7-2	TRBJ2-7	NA	TGTGCCAGCAGCTACCCCCCTGGCGGGGGCAACGAGCAGTACTTC	CASSYPPGGGNEQYF
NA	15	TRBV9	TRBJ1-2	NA	TGTGCCAGCAGCGTAGTGCCAGGGATCATTTCTGGCTACACCTTC	CASSVVPGIISGYTF
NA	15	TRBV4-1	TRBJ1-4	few	TGCGCCAGCAGCCAAGTACCGGTTGTTAATGAAAAACTGTTTTTT	CASSQVPVVNEKLFF
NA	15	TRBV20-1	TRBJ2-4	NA	TGCAGTGCTAGAGATGACAGGGGAGGGGGTAACATTCAGTACTTC	CSARDDRGGGNIQYF
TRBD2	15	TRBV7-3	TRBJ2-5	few	TGTGCCAGCAGTTCCGGGGGGGCCTCGGCAGAGACCCAGTACTTC	CASSSGGASAETQYF
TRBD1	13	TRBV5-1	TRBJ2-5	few	TGCGCCAGCAGCAGACAGGGGCCAGAGACCCAGTACTTC	CASSRQGPETQYF
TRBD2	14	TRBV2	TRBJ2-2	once	TGTGCCAGCATGCGGGGGATCGGAACCGGGGAGCTGTTTTTT	CASMRGIGTGELFF
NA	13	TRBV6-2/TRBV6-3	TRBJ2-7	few	TGTGCCAGCAGTTTCCAGAATTCGTACGAGCAGTACTTC	CASSFQNSYEQYF
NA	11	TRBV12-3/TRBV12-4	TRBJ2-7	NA	TGTGCCAGCAGGAAAGCCTACGAGCAGTACTTC	CASRKAYEQYF
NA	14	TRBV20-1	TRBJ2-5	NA	TGCAGTGCTCAACCTACGGGACTGCCTGGGACCCAGTACTTC	CSAQPTGLPGTQYF
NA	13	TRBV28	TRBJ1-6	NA	TGTGCCAGCAGCACCTCAGTAAATTCACCCCTCCACTTT	CASSTSVNSPLHF
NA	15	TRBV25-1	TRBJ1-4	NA	TGTGCCAGCAGTGAATTGCGGGGATATAATGAAAAACTGTTTTTT	CASSELRGYNEKLFF
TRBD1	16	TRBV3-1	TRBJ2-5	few	TGTGCCAGCAGCCCCCCCATAGGGGGCCTCCAAGAGACCCAGTACTTC	CASSPPIGGLQETQYF
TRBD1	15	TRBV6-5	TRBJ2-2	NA	TGTGCCAGCAGTCCCGGACAGGGTTTGCCCGGGGAGCTGTTTTTT	CASSPGQGLPGELFF
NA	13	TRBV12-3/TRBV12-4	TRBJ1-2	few	TGTGCCAGCAGTTCGTCGACCGTCTATGGCTACACCTTC	CASSSSTVYGYTF
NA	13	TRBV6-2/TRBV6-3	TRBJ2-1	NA	TGTGCCAGCACCCCAACCCGGAGGAATGAGCAGTTCTTC	CASTPTRRNEQFF
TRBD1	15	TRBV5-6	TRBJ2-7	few	TGTGCCAGCAGCTTCACCGGGACAGGGGGTCGGGAGCAGTACTTC	CASSFTGTGGREQYF
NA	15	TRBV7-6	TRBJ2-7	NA	TGTGCCAGCAGCTTAACGAAGGCACAGGCCTACGAGCAGTACTTC	CASSLTKAQAYEQYF
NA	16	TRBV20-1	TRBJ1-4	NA	TGCAGTGCTAGAGATCTTTTAGGGTCAACTAATGAAAAACTGTTTTTT	CSARDLLGSTNEKLFF
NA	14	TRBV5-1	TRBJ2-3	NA	TGCGCCAGCAGCTTGGCCGCGGTCACAGATACGCAGTATTTT	CASSLAAVTDTQYF
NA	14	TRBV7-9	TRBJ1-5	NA	TGTGCCAGCAGCTTCGGCACAGACGATCAGCCCCAGCATTTT	CASSFGTDDQPQHF
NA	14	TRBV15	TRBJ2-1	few	TGTGCCACCAGCAGAGATGGCAACTACAATGAGCAGTTCTTC	CATSRDGNYNEQFF